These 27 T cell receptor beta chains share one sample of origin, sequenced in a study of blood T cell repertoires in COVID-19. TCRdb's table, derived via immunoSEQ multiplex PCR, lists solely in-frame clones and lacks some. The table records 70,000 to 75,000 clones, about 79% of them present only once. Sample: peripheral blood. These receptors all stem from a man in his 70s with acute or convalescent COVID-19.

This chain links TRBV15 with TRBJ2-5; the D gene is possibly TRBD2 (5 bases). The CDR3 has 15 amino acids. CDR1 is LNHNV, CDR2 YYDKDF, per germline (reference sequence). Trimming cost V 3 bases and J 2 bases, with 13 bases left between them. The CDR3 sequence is CATSRVGLGQETQYF. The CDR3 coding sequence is TGTGCCACCAGCAGGGTCGGACTGGGGCAAGAGACCCAGTACTTC. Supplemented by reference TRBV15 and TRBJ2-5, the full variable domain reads DAMVIQNPRYQVTQFGKPVTLSCSQTLNHNVMYWYQQKSSQAPKLLFHYYDKDFNNEADTPDNFQSRRPNTSFCFLDIRSPGLGDTAMYLCATSRVGLGQETQYFGPGTRLLVL.

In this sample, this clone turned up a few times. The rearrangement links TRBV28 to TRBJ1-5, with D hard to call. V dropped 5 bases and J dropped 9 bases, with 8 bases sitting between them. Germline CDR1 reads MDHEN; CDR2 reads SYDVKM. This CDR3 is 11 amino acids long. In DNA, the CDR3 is TGTGCCAGCAGTCTCACTAGGCCCCAGCATTTT. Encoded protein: CASSLTRPQHF.

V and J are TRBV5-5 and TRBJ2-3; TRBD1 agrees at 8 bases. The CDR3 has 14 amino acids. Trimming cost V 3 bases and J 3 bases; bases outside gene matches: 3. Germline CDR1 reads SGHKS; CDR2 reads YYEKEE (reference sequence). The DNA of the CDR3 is TGTGCCAGCAGCTGGAGGACAGGGACAGATACGCAGTATTTT. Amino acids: CASSWRTGTDTQYF.

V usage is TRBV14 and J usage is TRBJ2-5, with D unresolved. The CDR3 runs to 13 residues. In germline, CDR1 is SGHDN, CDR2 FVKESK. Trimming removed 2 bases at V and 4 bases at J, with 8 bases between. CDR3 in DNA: TGTGCCAGCAGCCAAAACTCCCGAGAGACCCAGTACTTC. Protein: CASSQNSRETQYF.

The CDR3 sequence: CASSLRGRTNTGELFF. The DNA of the CDR3 is TGCGCCAGCAGCTTAAGAGGGCGAACGAACACCGGGGAGCTGTTTTTT. The gene calls are TRBV5-1 and TRBJ2-2; TRBD2 is a possible D gene (5 bases). The CDR3 length is 16 residues. Trimming took off 2 bases at V and 0 bases at J, with 11 bases between the two ends. Germline lookup yields CDR1 SGHRS and CDR2 YFSETQ.

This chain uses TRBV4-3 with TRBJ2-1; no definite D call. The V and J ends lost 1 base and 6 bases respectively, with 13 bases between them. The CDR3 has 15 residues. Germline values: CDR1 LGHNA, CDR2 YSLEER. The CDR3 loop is CASSQALPLSNEQFF. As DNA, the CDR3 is TGCGCCAGCAGCCAAGCCCTTCCCCTGTCCAATGAGCAGTTCTTC.

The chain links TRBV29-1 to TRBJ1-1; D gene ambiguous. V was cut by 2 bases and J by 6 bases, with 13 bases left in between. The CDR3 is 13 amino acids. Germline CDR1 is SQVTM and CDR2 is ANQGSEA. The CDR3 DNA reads TGCAGCGTTGAACCGGGTTCGGGAGCTGAAGCTTTCTTT. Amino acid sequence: CSVEPGSGAEAFF.

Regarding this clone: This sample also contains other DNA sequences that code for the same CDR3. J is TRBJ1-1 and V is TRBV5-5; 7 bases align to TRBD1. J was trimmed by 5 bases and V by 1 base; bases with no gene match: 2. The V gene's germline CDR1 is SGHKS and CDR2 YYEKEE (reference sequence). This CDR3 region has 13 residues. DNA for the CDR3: TGTGCCAGCAGCTTGACAGGGGTGACTGAAGCTTTCTTT. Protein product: CASSLTGVTEAFF.

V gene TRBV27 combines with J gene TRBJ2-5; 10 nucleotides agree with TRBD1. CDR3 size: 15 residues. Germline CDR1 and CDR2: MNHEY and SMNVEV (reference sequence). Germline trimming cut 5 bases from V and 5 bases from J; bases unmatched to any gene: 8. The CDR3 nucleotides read TGTGCCAGCAGTCTAGGACAGGGGGGCGGTGAGACCCAGTACTTC. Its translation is CASSLGQGGGETQYF.

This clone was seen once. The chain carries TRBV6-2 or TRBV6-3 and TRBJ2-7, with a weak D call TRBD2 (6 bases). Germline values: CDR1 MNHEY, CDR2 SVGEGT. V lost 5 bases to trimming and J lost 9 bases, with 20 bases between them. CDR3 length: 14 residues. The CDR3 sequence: CASSAGLAVHRQYF. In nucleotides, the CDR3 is TGTGCCAGCAGTGCTGGGTTAGCGGTACACCGGCAGTACTTC.

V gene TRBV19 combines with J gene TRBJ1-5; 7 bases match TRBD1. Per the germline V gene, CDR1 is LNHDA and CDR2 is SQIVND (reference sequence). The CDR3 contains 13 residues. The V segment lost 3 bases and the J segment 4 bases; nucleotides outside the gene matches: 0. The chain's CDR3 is CASSMTGNQPQHF. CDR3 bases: TGTGCCAGTAGTATGACAGGGAATCAGCCCCAGCATTTT.

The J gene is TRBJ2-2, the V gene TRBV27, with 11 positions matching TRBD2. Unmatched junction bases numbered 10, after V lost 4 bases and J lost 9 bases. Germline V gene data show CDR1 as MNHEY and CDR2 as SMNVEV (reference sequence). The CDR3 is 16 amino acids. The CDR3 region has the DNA TGTGCCAGCAGTTCCCGGGTTAGCGGGAGGGCCCGGGAGCTGTTTTTT. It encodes CASSSRVSGRARELFF.

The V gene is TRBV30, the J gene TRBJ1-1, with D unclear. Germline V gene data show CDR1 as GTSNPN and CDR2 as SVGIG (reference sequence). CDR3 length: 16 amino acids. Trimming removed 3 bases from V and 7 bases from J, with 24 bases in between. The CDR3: CAWRIRSLTRTDEAFF. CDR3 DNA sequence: TGTGCCTGGAGGATCCGTTCTTTAACTAGGACGGATGAAGCTTTCTTT.

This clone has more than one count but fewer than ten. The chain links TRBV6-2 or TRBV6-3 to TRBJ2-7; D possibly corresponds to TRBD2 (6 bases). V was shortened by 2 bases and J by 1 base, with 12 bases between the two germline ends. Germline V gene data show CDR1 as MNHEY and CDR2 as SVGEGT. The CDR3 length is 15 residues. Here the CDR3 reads CASSYVAGYSYEQYF. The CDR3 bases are TGTGCCAGCAGTTACGTCGCGGGGTATTCCTACGAGCAGTACTTC.

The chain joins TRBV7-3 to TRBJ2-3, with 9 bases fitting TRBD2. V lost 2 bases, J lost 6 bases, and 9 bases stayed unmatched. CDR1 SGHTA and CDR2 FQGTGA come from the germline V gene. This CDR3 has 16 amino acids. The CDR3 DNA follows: TGTGCCAGCAGCTTAGGGTTTAGCGGGAGTGTGGATACGCAGTATTTT. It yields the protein CASSLGFSGSVDTQYF.

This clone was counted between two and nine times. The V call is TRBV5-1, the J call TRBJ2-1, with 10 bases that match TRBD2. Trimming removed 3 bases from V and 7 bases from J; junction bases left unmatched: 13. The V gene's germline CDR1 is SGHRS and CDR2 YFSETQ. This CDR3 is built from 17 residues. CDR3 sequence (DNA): TGCGCCAGCAGCTCCAACGCCCCTAGCGGGAGAGGGAATGAGCAGTTCTTC. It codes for CASSSNAPSGRGNEQFF.

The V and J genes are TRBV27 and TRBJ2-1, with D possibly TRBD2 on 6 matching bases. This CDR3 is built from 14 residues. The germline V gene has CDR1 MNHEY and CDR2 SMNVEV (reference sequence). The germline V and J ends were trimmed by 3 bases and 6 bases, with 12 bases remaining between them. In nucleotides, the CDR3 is TGTGCCAGCAGTTTGTACGGGAGAGGCAATGAGCAGTTCTTC. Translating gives CASSLYGRGNEQFF.

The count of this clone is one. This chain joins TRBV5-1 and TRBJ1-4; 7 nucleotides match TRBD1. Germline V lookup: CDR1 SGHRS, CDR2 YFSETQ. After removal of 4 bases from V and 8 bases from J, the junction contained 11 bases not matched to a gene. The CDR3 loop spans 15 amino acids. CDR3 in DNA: TGCGCCAGCAGCGCAGCCGGGACAGTCACCGAAAAACTGTTTTTT. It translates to CASSAAGTVTEKLFF.

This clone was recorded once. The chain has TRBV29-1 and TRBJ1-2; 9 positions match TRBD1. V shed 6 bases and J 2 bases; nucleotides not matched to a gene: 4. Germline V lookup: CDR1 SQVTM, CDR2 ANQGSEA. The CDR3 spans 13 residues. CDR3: CSVGQGGNYGYTF. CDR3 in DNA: TGCAGCGTGGGACAGGGAGGGAACTATGGCTACACCTTC.

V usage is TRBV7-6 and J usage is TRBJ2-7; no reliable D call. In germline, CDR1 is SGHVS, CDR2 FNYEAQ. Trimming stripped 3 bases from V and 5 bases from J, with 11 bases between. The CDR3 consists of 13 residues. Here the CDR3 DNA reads TGTGCCAGCAGCTTCCCAGGTTCGGACGAGCAGTACTTC. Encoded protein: CASSFPGSDEQYF.

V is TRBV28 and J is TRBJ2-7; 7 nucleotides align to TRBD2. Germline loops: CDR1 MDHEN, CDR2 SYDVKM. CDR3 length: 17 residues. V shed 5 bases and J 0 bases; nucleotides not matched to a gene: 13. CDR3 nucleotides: TGTGCCAGCAGTGGGGAGGGATCGGTGAGTCCCTCCTACGAGCAGTACTTC. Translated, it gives CASSGEGSVSPSYEQYF. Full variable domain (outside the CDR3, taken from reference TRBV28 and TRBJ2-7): DVKVTQSSRYLVKRTGEKVFLECVQDMDHENMFWYRQDPGLGLRLIYFSYDVKMKEKGDIPEGYSVSREKKERFSLILESASTNQTSMYLCASSGEGSVSPSYEQYFGPGTRLTVT.

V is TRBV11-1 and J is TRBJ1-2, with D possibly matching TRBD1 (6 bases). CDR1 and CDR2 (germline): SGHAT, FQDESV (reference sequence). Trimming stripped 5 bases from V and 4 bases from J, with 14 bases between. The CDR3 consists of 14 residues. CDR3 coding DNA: TGTGCCAGCAGCCGCGGACAGCAAACCTATGGCTACACCTTC. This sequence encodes CASSRGQQTYGYTF.

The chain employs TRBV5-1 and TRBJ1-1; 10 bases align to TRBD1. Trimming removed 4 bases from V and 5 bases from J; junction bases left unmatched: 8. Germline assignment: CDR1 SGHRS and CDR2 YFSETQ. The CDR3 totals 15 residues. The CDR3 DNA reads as TGCGCCAGCAGCCCTGGGACAGGGGTACGGACTGAAGCTTTCTTT. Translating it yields CASSPGTGVRTEAFF.

The CDR3 nucleotides are TGTGCCTGGAGTGTCAGATCCGGGACAAAAGGGTCACCCCTCCACTTT. Protein product: CAWSVRSGTKGSPLHF. The rearrangement links TRBV30 to TRBJ1-6; possibly TRBD1 for D (6 bases). The CDR3 covers 16 residues. Germline-derived CDR1 and CDR2 are GTSNPN and SVGIG (reference sequence). V was pared by 0 bases and J by 10 bases, with 19 bases between.

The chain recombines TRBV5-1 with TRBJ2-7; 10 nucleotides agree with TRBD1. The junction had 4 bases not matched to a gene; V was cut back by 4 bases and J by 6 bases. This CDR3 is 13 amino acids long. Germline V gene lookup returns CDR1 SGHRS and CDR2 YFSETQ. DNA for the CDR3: TGCGCCAGCAGCGGGACAGGGGTATTCGAGCAGTACTTC. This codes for CASSGTGVFEQYF.

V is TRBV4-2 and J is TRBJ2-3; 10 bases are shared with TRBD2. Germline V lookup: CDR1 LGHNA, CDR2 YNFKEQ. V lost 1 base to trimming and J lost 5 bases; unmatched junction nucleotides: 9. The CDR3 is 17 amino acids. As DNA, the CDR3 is TGTGCCAGCAGCCAAGGATCCGCTAGCGGGAGAGGAGATACGCAGTATTTT. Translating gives CASSQGSASGRGDTQYF.

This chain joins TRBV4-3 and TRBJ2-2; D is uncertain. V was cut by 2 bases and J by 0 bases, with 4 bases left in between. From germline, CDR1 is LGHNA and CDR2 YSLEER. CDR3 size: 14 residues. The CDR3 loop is CASSQSTNTGELFF. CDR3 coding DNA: TGCGCCAGCAGCCAATCTACGAACACCGGGGAGCTGTTTTTT.